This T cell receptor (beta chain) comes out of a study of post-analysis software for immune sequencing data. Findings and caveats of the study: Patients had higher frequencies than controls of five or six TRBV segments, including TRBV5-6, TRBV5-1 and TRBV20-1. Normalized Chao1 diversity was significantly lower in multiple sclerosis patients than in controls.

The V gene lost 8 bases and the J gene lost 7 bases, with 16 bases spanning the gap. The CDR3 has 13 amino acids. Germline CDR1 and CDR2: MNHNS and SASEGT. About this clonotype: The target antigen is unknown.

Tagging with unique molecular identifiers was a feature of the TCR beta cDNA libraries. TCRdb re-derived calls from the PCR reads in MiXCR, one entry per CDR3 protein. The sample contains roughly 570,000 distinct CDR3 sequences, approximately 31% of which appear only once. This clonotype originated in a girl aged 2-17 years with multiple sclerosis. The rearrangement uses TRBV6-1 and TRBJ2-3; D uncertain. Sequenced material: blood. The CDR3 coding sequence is TGTGCCAGCGGAGACCCGTTGGGGAATACGCAGTATTTT. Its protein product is CASGDPLGNTQYF.